These 26 T cell receptor beta chains were sequenced from one sample in a study of cytomegalovirus exposure and HLA in healthy donors. It was with 60 Vbeta and 13 Jbeta primers that the PCR ran. Libraries were prepared by immunoSEQ multiplex PCR; TCRdb keeps only in-frame clonotypes and omits some of them. The sample lists around 160,000 clones, around 76% occurring once. The sequenced sample consisted of PBMCs. These receptors came from a woman in her thirties or forties in good health and CMV-seronegative.

This rearrangement joins TRBV9 to TRBJ2-2; 7 nucleotides agree with TRBD1. The trim removed 0 bases at V and 6 bases at J, leaving 8 bases unmatched. Germline assignment: CDR1 SGDLS and CDR2 YYNGEE. The CDR3 covers 16 residues. In DNA form, the CDR3 reads TGTGCCAGCAGCGTAGAGGCAGGGGGTAGGGCCGGGGAGCTGTTTTTT. It yields the protein CASSVEAGGRAGELFF.

This clone was recorded once. The V and J genes are TRBV7-9 and TRBJ2-7; 7 nucleotides align to TRBD2. Germline trimming cut 5 bases from V and 1 base from J; bases unmatched to any gene: 8. Per germline, CDR1 SEHNR and CDR2 FQNEAQ (reference sequence). CDR3 length: 15 residues. CDR3 sequence: CASSPGTSASYEQYF. CDR3 in DNA: TGTGCCAGCAGCCCTGGAACTAGCGCATCCTACGAGCAGTACTTC.

The gene calls are TRBV5-4 and TRBJ2-1; TRBD2 agrees at 16 bases. This CDR3 has 18 amino acids. V lost 4 bases and J lost 3; bases outside the gene matches: 7. CDR1 is SGHNT, CDR2 YYREEE, per germline (reference sequence). The CDR3 region is CASSEGLAGGRNYNEQFF. The CDR3 DNA is TGTGCCAGCAGCGAGGGACTAGCGGGAGGGCGGAACTACAATGAGCAGTTCTTC.

This clone was seen a few times. The chain links TRBV2 to TRBJ2-3; 9 nucleotides match TRBD2. Trimming took 0 bases from V and 6 from J; bases not matched to a gene: 10. CDR1 is SNHLY and CDR2 is FYNNEI in the germline V gene. This CDR3 comprises 17 residues. The CDR3 region is CASSEAASGTPRDTQYF. As DNA, the CDR3 is TGTGCCAGCAGTGAAGCGGCTAGCGGGACCCCTCGGGATACGCAGTATTTT.

The chain combines TRBV5-1 with TRBJ2-7; D possibly corresponds to TRBD1 (6 bases). V was cut by 4 bases and J by 0 bases, with 14 bases left in between. Germline CDR1 and CDR2: SGHRS and YFSETQ. CDR3 length equals 15 residues. The CDR3 sequence: CASSHHRTDSYEQYF. CDR3 DNA sequence: TGCGCCAGCAGCCACCATCGGACAGACTCCTACGAGCAGTACTTC.

The chain combines TRBV5-5 with TRBJ2-2; maybe TRBD1 (6 bases). Trimming pared 2 bases from V and 1 base from J, leaving 12 bases between. Germline assignment: CDR1 SGHKS and CDR2 YYEKEE (reference sequence). This CDR3 has 16 amino acids. CDR3 in DNA: TGTGCCAGCAGCTTAGGCCTGGGACAGAACACCGGGGAGCTGTTTTTT. Translated, it gives CASSLGLGQNTGELFF.

The chain couples TRBV13 to TRBJ2-3; the match to TRBD2 covers 10 bases. The CDR3 runs to 17 residues. CDR1 and CDR2 (germline): PRHDT, FYEKMQ (reference sequence). The junction had 11 bases not matched to a gene; V was cut back by 4 bases and J by 4 bases. The CDR3: CASSSPAEREGPDTQYF. CDR3 DNA sequence: TGTGCCAGCAGCTCCCCCGCGGAGCGGGAGGGCCCAGATACGCAGTATTTT.

The chain has TRBV6-5 and TRBJ1-6, with TRBD1 as a possible D gene (5 bases). Germline-derived CDR1 and CDR2 are MNHEY and SVGAGI. The CDR3 has 12 residues. V lost 8 bases to trimming and J lost 6 bases, with 8 bases between them. CDR3 region: CASRQINSPLHF. The CDR3 region has the DNA TGTGCCAGCCGACAGATTAATTCACCCCTCCACTTT.

The chain uses TRBV4-2 and TRBJ2-4; 8 positions agree with TRBD1. Germline values: CDR1 LGHNA, CDR2 YNFKEQ. The CDR3 runs 13 residues. After removal of 0 bases from V and 11 bases from J, the junction contained 3 bases not matched to a gene. In DNA, the CDR3 is TGTGCCAGCAGCCAAGATGCGGGACAGGTTCAGTACTTC. Translating gives CASSQDAGQVQYF.

This chain connects TRBV19 to TRBJ2-2; TRBD2 matches at 11 bases. Germline V gives CDR1 LNHDA, CDR2 SQIVND (reference sequence). This CDR3 contains 16 residues. Germline trimming cut 5 bases from V and 6 bases from J; bases unmatched to any gene: 8. The CDR3 reads CASSPRTSGSSGELFF. CDR3 DNA: TGTGCCAGTAGTCCCCGAACTAGCGGGAGTTCCGGGGAGCTGTTTTTT.

The chain combines TRBV5-4 with TRBJ2-1, with TRBD2 identical over 10 bases. V was clipped by 6 bases and J by 0 bases; unmatched bases: 6. The CDR3 is 16 amino acids. CDR1 and CDR2 from the germline V gene are SGHNT and YYREEE (reference sequence). CDR3 region: CASKREGSSSYNEQFF. CDR3 sequence (DNA): TGTGCCAGCAAGCGGGAGGGATCGAGCTCCTACAATGAGCAGTTCTTC.

The chain links TRBV30 to TRBJ2-7; 12 positions match TRBD2. Per the germline V gene, CDR1 is GTSNPN and CDR2 is SVGIG (reference sequence). This CDR3 is 22 amino acids long. With V trimmed by 0 bases and J by 5 bases, 26 bases remained unmatched. The CDR3 loop reads CAWSVPPYGGWLAGGPGDEQYF. The CDR3 DNA is TGTGCCTGGAGTGTCCCCCCTTACGGGGGTTGGCTAGCGGGAGGGCCTGGCGACGAGCAGTACTTC.

This chain connects TRBV6-1 to TRBJ1-4; D gene unclear. Trimming removed 5 bases from V and 0 bases from J, with 10 bases in between. The CDR3 has 15 residues. Per germline, CDR1 MNHNS and CDR2 SASEGT. The CDR3 reads CASSRQAATNEKLFF. In DNA form, the CDR3 reads TGTGCCAGCAGTAGGCAGGCTGCAACTAATGAAAAACTGTTTTTT.

CDR3 nucleotide sequence: TGTGCCATCAGTGTCAGTTTGGGGACTGGGACCTACGAGCAGTACTTC. It is translated as CAISVSLGTGTYEQYF. V gene TRBV10-3 combines with J gene TRBJ2-7; possible D gene TRBD2, 6 bases. Trimming removed 4 bases from V and 2 bases from J, with 18 bases in between. The CDR3 has 16 residues. Germline values: CDR1 ENHRY, CDR2 SYGVKD.

The chain is built from TRBV12-5 and TRBJ2-7, with TRBD1 matching over 9 bases. V shed 0 bases, J shed 4 bases, and the junction held 13 bases outside the gene matches. The CDR3 length is 18 residues. Germline V gene lookup returns CDR1 LGHNT and CDR2 FRNRAP. CDR3 sequence (DNA): TGTGCTAGTGGTTTGGTACGTGACCGGGACAGGGTTAGGTACGAGCAGTACTTC. Translation gives CASGLVRDRDRVRYEQYF. The whole variable domain, remainder taken from reference TRBV12-5 and TRBJ2-7, is DARVTQTPRHKVTEMGQEVTMRCQPILGHNTVFWYRQTMMQGLELLAYFRNRAPLDDSGMPKDRFSAEMPDATLATLKIQPSEPRDSAVYFCASGLVRDRDRVRYEQYFGPGTRLTVT.

The rearrangement links TRBV7-9 to TRBJ2-2, with 9 bases lining up with TRBD1. J was trimmed by 4 bases and V by 3 bases; bases with no gene match: 9. This CDR3 spans 17 amino acids. Germline CDR1 SEHNR, CDR2 FQNEAQ (reference sequence). For the CDR3, the DNA is TGTGCCAGCAGCTTTACACCCTCGGGACAGGGCACCGGGGAGCTGTTTTTT. It specifies CASSFTPSGQGTGELFF.

The table lists this clone with a count of one. The chain employs TRBV7-2 and TRBJ1-3; 8 bases align to TRBD1. The CDR3 totals 16 residues. Germline values: CDR1 SGHTA, CDR2 FQGNSA. V shed 5 bases and J 1 base; nucleotides not matched to a gene: 7. CDR3 protein: CASSLGQGASGNTIYF. The DNA of the CDR3 is TGTGCCAGCAGCCTCGGGCAGGGGGCTTCTGGAAACACCATATATTTT.

This clone was counted only a few times. In DNA form, the CDR3 reads TGTGCCAGCAGTCACGAGCGCATCGACGAGCAGTACTTC. Protein: CASSHERIDEQYF. This rearrangement joins TRBV7-9 to TRBJ2-7, with D hard to call. The CDR3 extends over 13 amino acids. Trimming pared 6 bases from V and 5 bases from J, leaving 14 bases between. Germline CDR1 is SEHNR and CDR2 is FQNEAQ (reference sequence).

The chain joins TRBV30 to TRBJ1-1, with D perhaps TRBD1 (6 bases). This CDR3 contains 13 residues. CDR1 and CDR2 (germline): GTSNPN, SVGIG (reference sequence). CDR3 nucleotides: TGTGCACATTCACAGGGTGGCGGCACTGAAGCTTTCTTT. The encoded protein is CAHSQGGGTEAFF.

The chain recombines TRBV5-1 with TRBJ2-1; D gene ambiguous. Germline V lookup: CDR1 SGHRS, CDR2 YFSETQ. The CDR3 spans 13 residues. V lost 4 bases to trimming and J lost 10 bases, with 15 bases between them. The CDR3 nucleotides are TGCGCCAGCAGCGCCCCTCACATGTTCGAGCAGTTCTTC. It translates to CASSAPHMFEQFF.

J is TRBJ1-1 and V is TRBV5-1; D is ambiguous. Germline lookup yields CDR1 SGHRS and CDR2 YFSETQ. V gave up 5 bases and J gave up 2 bases, with 7 bases separating them. The CDR3 is made up of 12 amino acids. Here the CDR3 reads CASSRGNTEAFF. Here the CDR3 DNA reads TGCGCCAGCAGTCGAGGAAACACTGAAGCTTTCTTT. Using reference TRBV5-1 and TRBJ1-1 for the parts outside the CDR3, the full variable domain is KAGVTQTPRYLIKTRGQQVTLSCSPISGHRSVSWYQQTPGQGLQFLFEYFSETQRNKGNFPGRFSGRQFSNSRSEMNVSTLELGDSALYLCASSRGNTEAFFGQGTRLTVV.

The rearrangement links TRBV6-6 to TRBJ2-1; D is undetermined. Looked up from germline, CDR1 is MNHNY and CDR2 is SVGAGI (reference sequence). The CDR3 runs to 15 residues. V lost 7 bases and J 4 bases, leaving 17 bases between the germline ends. In DNA form, the CDR3 reads TGTGCCAGCACCTCCTCCCAGGAATCATACAATGAGCAGTTCTTC. Its translation is CASTSSQESYNEQFF.

V usage is TRBV19 and J usage is TRBJ2-7, with TRBD2 matching over 7 bases. The germline gives CDR1 LNHDA, CDR2 SQIVND (reference sequence). This CDR3 is 17 amino acids long. After removal of 0 bases from V and 0 bases from J, the junction contained 8 bases not matched to a gene. The CDR3, as DNA: TGTGCCAGTAGTATAGAAGGATCTAGCGGCTACTCCTACGAGCAGTACTTC. This codes for CASSIEGSSGYSYEQYF.

This chain connects TRBV2 to TRBJ1-4, with 9 bases fitting TRBD1. The V and J ends lost 5 bases and 13 bases, in that order; junction bases with no gene match: 11. Germline CDR1 and CDR2: SNHLY and FYNNEI. This CDR3 contains 14 residues. The CDR3 protein is CASSIRDREDRLFF. The CDR3 nucleotides read TGTGCCAGCAGTATACGGGACAGGGAGGATAGACTGTTTTTT.

This chain links TRBV19 with TRBJ2-1, with a tentative D call TRBD1 (5 bases). The CDR3 contains 15 residues. Germline CDR1 is LNHDA and CDR2 is SQIVND (reference sequence). Trimming took 3 bases from V and 0 from J, leaving 9 bases between them. The CDR3 protein is CASSMGLGSYNEQFF. The CDR3 coding sequence is TGTGCCAGTAGTATGGGGCTCGGCTCCTACAATGAGCAGTTCTTC. Full variable domain (remainder filled in from reference TRBV19 and TRBJ2-1): DGGITQSPKYLFRKEGQNVTLSCEQNLNHDAMYWYRQDPGQGLRLIYYSQIVNDFQKGDIAEGYSVSREKKESFPLTVTSAQKNPTAFYLCASSMGLGSYNEQFFGPGTRLTVL.

J is TRBJ1-5 and V is TRBV5-6, with D tentatively TRBD1 (5 bases). The length of the CDR3 is 15 residues. Trimming left V 0 bases short and J 3 bases short, with 10 bases between. Germline lookup yields CDR1 SGHDT and CDR2 YYEEEE. The CDR3 sequence: CASSLAGQLNQPQHF. CDR3 sequence (DNA): TGTGCCAGCAGCTTGGCAGGGCAACTCAATCAGCCCCAGCATTTT.